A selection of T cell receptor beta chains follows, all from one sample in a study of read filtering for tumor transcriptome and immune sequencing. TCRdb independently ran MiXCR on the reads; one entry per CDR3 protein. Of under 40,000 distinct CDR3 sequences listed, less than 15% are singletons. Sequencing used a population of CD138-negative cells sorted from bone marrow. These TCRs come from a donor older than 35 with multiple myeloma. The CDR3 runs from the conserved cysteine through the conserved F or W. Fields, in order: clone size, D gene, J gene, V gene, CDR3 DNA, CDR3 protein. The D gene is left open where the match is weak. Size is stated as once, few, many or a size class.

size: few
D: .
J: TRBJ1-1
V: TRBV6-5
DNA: TGTGCCAGCAGTTCCAGACCGAACCCGCTCCCAACTGAAGCTTTCTTT
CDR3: CASSSRPNPLPTEAFF

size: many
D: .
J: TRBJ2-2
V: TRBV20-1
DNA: TGCAGTGCCACCGGGGCCCACACCGGGGAGCTGTTTTTT
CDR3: CSATGAHTGELFF

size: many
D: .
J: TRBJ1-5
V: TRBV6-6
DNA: TGTGCCAGCAGTTACGACGGGGTTCCACAGCCCCAGCATTTT
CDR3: CASSYDGVPQPQHF

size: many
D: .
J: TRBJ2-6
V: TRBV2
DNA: TGTGCCAGCAGACTGACAGCTGGGGCCAACGTCCTGACTTTC
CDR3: CASRLTAGANVLTF

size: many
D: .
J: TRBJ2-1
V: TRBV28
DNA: TGTGCCAGCAGTACCATGGGCTCCTACAATGAGCAGTTCTTC
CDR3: CASSTMGSYNEQFF

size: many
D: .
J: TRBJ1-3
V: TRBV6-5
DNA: TGTGCCAGCAGGTCCTCGAGGGGCACTTGGAACACCATATATTTT
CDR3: CASRSSRGTWNTIYF

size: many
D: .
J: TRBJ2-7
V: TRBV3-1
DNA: TGTGCCAGCAGCCCTACTGGACGGGAGACCTACGAGCAGTACTTC
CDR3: CASSPTGRETYEQYF

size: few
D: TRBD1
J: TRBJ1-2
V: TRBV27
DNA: TGTGCCAGCAGTTCTCAACAGGGGAGGTCAGGGAATGGCTACACCTTC
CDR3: CASSSQQGRSGNGYTF

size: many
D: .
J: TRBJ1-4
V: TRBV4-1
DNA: TGCGCCAGCAGCCAAGAAAAGGAATGGGAGCTTTTTTTT
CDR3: CASSQEKEWELFF

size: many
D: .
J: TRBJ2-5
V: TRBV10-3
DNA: TGTGCCATCAGTGGGCAGGCAGGGGAAGAGACCCAGTACTTC
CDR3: CAISGQAGEETQYF